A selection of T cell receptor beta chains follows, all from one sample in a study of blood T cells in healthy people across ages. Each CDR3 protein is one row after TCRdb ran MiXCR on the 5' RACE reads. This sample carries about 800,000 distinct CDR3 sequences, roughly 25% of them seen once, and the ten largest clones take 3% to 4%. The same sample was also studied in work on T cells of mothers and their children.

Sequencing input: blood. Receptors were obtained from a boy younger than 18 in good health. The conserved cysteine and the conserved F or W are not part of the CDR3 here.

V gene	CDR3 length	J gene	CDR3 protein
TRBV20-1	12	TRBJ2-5	SARTSGRQETQY
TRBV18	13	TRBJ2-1	ASSPDRVRDNEQF
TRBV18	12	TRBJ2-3	ASSPGTLTDTQY
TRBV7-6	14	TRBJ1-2	ASSLDGTGDHYGYT
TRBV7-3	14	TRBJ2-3	ASSHGIGGGTDTQY
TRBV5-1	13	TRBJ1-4	ASSEQGAPGEKLF
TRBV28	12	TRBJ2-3	ASSLRPSTDTQY
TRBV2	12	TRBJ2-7	ASSVGRMVYEQY
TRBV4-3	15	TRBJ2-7	ASSQDPLAGLSYEQY
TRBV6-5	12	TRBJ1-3	ASSNGGLGNTIY
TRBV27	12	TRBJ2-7	ASSLWAHHYEQY
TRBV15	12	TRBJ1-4	AASKGGADEKLF
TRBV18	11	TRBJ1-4	ASSPTGYEKLF
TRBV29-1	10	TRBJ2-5	SVVGTQETQY
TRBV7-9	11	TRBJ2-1	ASSLTSDNEQF
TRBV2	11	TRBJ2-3	ASSEALRDTQY
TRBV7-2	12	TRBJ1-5	ASSYPGAGQPQH
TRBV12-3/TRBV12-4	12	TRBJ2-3	ASSPVTSSDTQY
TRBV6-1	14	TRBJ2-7	ASSAPVQGSSYEQY
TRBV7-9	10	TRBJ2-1	ASSLAHGEQF
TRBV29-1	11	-	SVPSGQPYEQY
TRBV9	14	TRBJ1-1	ASSVGVGLLNTEAF
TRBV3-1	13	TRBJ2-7	ASSAPGQGIREQY
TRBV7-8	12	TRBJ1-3	ASSVPGQGNTIY
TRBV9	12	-	ASSVGVQPHEQY
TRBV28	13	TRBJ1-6	ASRLVPTGNSPLH
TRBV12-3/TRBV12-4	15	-	ASSLVGGGAERETQY
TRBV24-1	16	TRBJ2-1	ATSVRVLAGVGNNEQF
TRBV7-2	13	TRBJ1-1	ASSSDGSHGTEAF
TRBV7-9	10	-	ASSPFPYEQF
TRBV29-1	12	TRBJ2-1	SVIGLGTYNEQF
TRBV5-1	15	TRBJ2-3	ASSPEGSGTFTDTQY
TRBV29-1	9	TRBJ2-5	SVGRVGTQY
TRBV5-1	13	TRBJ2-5	ASSLVEGGMSGQY
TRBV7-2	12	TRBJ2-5	ASSWSGGGETQY
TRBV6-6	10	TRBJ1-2	ASSWKEYGYT
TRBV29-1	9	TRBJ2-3	SVDTADTQY
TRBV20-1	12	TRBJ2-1	SANRGSSYNEQF
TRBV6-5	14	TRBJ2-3	ASSYSQGAGTDTQY
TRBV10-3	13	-	AISDDRGISYEQY
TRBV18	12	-	ASSPRTGDYEQY
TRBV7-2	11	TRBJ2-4	ASSLALKNIQY
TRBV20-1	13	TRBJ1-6	SGRQGSSYNSPLH